The clone carrying this T cell receptor beta chain was picked up a small number of times. Antigen: not known. This sample is part of a study of T-cell memory formation after mild COVID-19. Study-level points and caveats: In second-wave clones peaking day 37, SARS-CoV-2 specificity remained unconfirmed.

TCR alpha and TCR beta cDNA libraries carrying sample barcodes and UMIs came from 5'RACE with constant-segment primers. Using its own MiXCR run on the 5' RACE reads, TCRdb lists one record per CDR3 protein. Here the sample spans 120,000 to 150,000 distinct CDR3 sequences, less than 20% being singletons. This CDR3 is built from 14 residues. Between the trimmed V and J ends, which lost 4 bases and 4 bases, there was a span of 11 bases. V and J are TRBV12-3 or TRBV12-4 and TRBJ2-1, with a possible D match to TRBD2 (5 bases). Material: PBMCs or a T cell subset sorted from them (not recorded which). The sequence derives from an adult woman who had mild COVID-19 (a few samples of this study predate the infection). Cell type and time point are not known. CDR3 loop: CASSSGVGYNEQFF. CDR3 nucleotides: TGTGCCAGCAGTTCCGGGGTGGGGTACAATGAGCAGTTCTTC.